The source of this T cell receptor beta chain is a study of blood T cell repertoires in COVID-19. Study-level information: The United States, Italy and Spain provided the acute and convalescent COVID-19 samples. The cDNA or gDNA used as material had been derived from T cells, B-cell-depleted T cells, or PBMCs.

The authors' processing: For nucleated cells, counts were estimated from reference gene primer amplification. TCRdb's table, derived via immunoSEQ multiplex PCR, lists solely in-frame clones and lacks some. The V and J calls and clone size were taken over from that table, and D and trimming were inferred from the DNA. The sample lists 170,000 or so clones, around 90% occurring once. The sample consisted of peripheral blood. The origin of this receptor is a man aged 40-49 years with active or convalescent COVID-19.

In DNA, the CDR3 is TGCGCCAGCAGCGCTACGGGACTTAACTCGAACACTGAAGCTTTCTTT. Translated: CASSATGLNSNTEAFF. The rearrangement links TRBV5-1 to TRBJ1-1; D possibly corresponds to TRBD1 (5 bases). Trimming removed 4 bases at V and 1 base at J, with 17 bases between. This CDR3 spans 16 amino acids. Looked up from germline, CDR1 is SGHRS and CDR2 is YFSETQ.